These 14 T cell receptor beta chains were sequenced from one sample in a study of blood T cell repertoires in COVID-19. The repertoire was sequenced with immunoSEQ multiplex PCR; TCRdb's copy has only in-frame clones and lacks some. In the table there are a few hundred thousand clones, about 88% of which are singletons. Material for sequencing was PBMCs or T cells enriched from blood (not recorded which). Source of these receptors: a woman aged 40 to 49 who had recovered from COVID-19.

The chain employs TRBV7-6 and TRBJ1-3, with TRBD1 as a possible D gene (5 bases). Per germline, CDR1 SGHVS and CDR2 FNYEAQ. V was pared by 5 bases and J by 2 bases, with 13 bases between. This CDR3 spans 15 amino acids. The CDR3 sequence is CASSPETETGNTIYF. In DNA, the CDR3 is TGTGCCAGCAGCCCAGAGACAGAAACTGGAAACACCATATATTTT.

The rearrangement joins TRBV28 to TRBJ2-1; TRBD2 might be the D (5 bases). The CDR3 spans 15 residues. Germline lookup yields CDR1 MDHEN and CDR2 SYDVKM. Trimming took off 4 bases at V and 8 bases at J, with 18 bases between the two ends. The CDR3 sequence is CASSSGWAGVYEQFF. The CDR3 nucleotides read TGTGCCAGCAGTTCAGGCTGGGCCGGGGTCTATGAGCAGTTCTTC.

This chain joins TRBV16 and TRBJ2-3; 8 bases agree with TRBD2. This CDR3 has 16 amino acids. From germline, CDR1 is KGHSY and CDR2 FQNENV. Trimming removed 2 bases from V and 4 bases from J; junction bases left unmatched: 8. The CDR3 DNA reads as TGTGCCAGCAGCCAAACAGCGGGAGTCATCGCAGATACGCAGTATTTT. Its translation: CASSQTAGVIADTQYF.

J is TRBJ1-2 and V is TRBV19; no definite D call. The V and J ends lost 7 bases and 3 bases respectively, with 12 bases between them. Germline assignment: CDR1 LNHDA and CDR2 SQIVND (reference sequence). The CDR3 covers 13 residues. The CDR3 nucleotides are TGTGCCAGTACTGCCGGGGTTGACTATGGCTACACCTTC. Translating it yields CASTAGVDYGYTF.

This clone came up once. The chain carries TRBV28 and TRBJ1-2; D possibly corresponds to TRBD1 (6 bases). V lost 3 bases, J lost 2 bases, and 10 bases lay in between. The CDR3 has 14 amino acids. Germline assignment: CDR1 MDHEN and CDR2 SYDVKM. The CDR3 loop is CASSFGRGNYGYTF. The CDR3 DNA sequence: TGTGCCAGCAGTTTCGGCAGGGGAAACTATGGCTACACCTTC.

The genes are TRBV19 and TRBJ2-1; tentatively, D is TRBD2 (5 bases). Germline V gene data show CDR1 as LNHDA and CDR2 as SQIVND (reference sequence). The CDR3 is made up of 14 amino acids. V lost 6 bases to trimming and J lost 8 bases, with 17 bases between them. The DNA of the CDR3 is TGTGCCAGTAGGGCCGGGGAACGAATTTATGAGCAGTTCTTC. It encodes CASRAGERIYEQFF.

This chain uses TRBV25-1 with TRBJ1-6, with a tentative D call TRBD1 (6 bases). This CDR3 is built from 16 residues. Trimming removed 6 bases from V and 5 bases from J, with 17 bases in between. In germline, CDR1 is MGHDK, CDR2 SYGVNS. The DNA of the CDR3 is TGTGCCAGCAGCCCGGACAGCCGCCAGGATAATTCACCCCTCCACTTT. It encodes CASSPDSRQDNSPLHF. The full variable domain, rest sourced from reference TRBV25-1 and TRBJ1-6, is EADIYQTPRYLVIGTGKKITLECSQTMGHDKMYWYQQDPGMELHLIHYSYGVNSTEKGDLSSESTVSRIRTEHFPLTLESARPSHTSQYLCASSPDSRQDNSPLHFGNGTRLTVT.

The chain combines TRBV5-4 with TRBJ1-4, with 12 positions matching TRBD1. The CDR3 loop spans 17 amino acids. The germline V gene has CDR1 SGHNT and CDR2 YYREEE (reference sequence). Trimming cost V 1 base and J 5 bases; bases outside gene matches: 6. The CDR3 region is CASSLWDRGRENEKLFF. The CDR3 DNA reads as TGTGCCAGCAGCTTGTGGGACAGGGGGCGGGAGAATGAAAAACTGTTTTTT.

The CDR3 region is CATSVLSDGAQHF. CDR3 nucleotides: TGTGCCACCAGCGTTCTTTCCGACGGAGCCCAGCATTTT. The rearrangement joins TRBV15 to TRBJ1-5; D unresolved. V was pared by 5 bases and J by 11 bases, with 16 bases between. The CDR3 covers 13 residues. The germline gives CDR1 LNHNV, CDR2 YYDKDF (reference sequence).

The chain recombines TRBV28 with TRBJ2-7; D is perhaps TRBD2 (5 bases). CDR3 length: 16 amino acids. The V end lost 4 bases, the J end lost 3 bases, and 19 bases lay between the germline ends. Per the germline V gene, CDR1 is MDHEN and CDR2 is SYDVKM. DNA for the CDR3: TGTGCCAGCAGTTCTTACGAGGGTCAGAACTACTACGAGCAGTACTTC. Translated, it gives CASSSYEGQNYYEQYF.

V is TRBV10-3 and J is TRBJ2-2; tentatively, D is TRBD2 (5 bases). Trimming removed 10 bases at V and 0 bases at J, with 15 bases between. This CDR3 is built from 15 residues. The germline V gene encodes CDR1 ENHRY and CDR2 SYGVKD. The CDR3 is CATSGERTNTGELFF. For the CDR3, the DNA is TGTGCCACCTCCGGGGAGCGGACGAACACCGGGGAGCTGTTTTTT.

The chain links TRBV5-1 to TRBJ2-3; TRBD2 matches 9 bases. Germline CDR1 SGHRS, CDR2 YFSETQ. The V and J ends lost 6 bases and 0 bases, in that order; junction bases with no gene match: 14. This CDR3 has 18 residues. CDR3 bases: TGCGCCAGCACCTACGGGGGTAGCGGGGGCTCTAGCACAGATACGCAGTATTTT. As protein: CASTYGGSGGSSTDTQYF.

The chain joins TRBV2 to TRBJ2-7; 9 nucleotides line up with TRBD2. The germline gives CDR1 SNHLY, CDR2 FYNNEI. CDR3 length equals 14 residues. V gave up 5 bases and J gave up 2 bases; unmatched junction bases: 4. The CDR3, as DNA: TGTGCCAGCAGTCCCGGACTAGCGACCTACGAGCAGTACTTC. It is translated as CASSPGLATYEQYF.

The V call is TRBV7-2, the J call TRBJ2-4; 10 nucleotides agree with TRBD2. The germline V gene has CDR1 SGHTA and CDR2 FQGNSA. The V gene end was trimmed by 2 bases and the J gene end by 5 bases; junction bases not matched to a gene: 3. This CDR3 is 15 amino acids long. The CDR3 DNA is TGTGCCAGCAGCTTAAGGCTAGCGGGAGAAAACATTCAGTACTTC. Translating it yields CASSLRLAGENIQYF.